This entry is about one T cell receptor beta chain. In the authors' methods: Counts of nucleated cells, estimated from reference gene primer amplification, were obtained. Sequencing was performed with immunoSEQ multiplex PCR; in TCRdb, only in-frame clones are kept and a portion is missing. D and trimming come from the DNA, and the V and J calls and clone size come from that table. The data show 250,000 to 400,000 clones, 90% seen once. This sample is drawn from a study of blood T cell repertoires in COVID-19. Turning to the study itself: Acute-phase and convalescent COVID-19 samples originated in the United States, Italy and Spain.

The CDR3 extends over 15 amino acids. V shed 3 bases and J shed 8 bases, with 17 bases lying between them. From germline, CDR1 is KGHSH and CDR2 LQKENI. Participants' reported clinical history set cohort assignment. Among Cohort 3 donors, those recovered had two negative PCRs, clearance, or symptom resolution. The TCR comes from a man aged 55 to 70 who had recovered from COVID-19. What was sequenced was PBMCs or T cells enriched from blood (not recorded which). This chain connects TRBV18 to TRBJ2-1; D perhaps matches TRBD1 (6 bases). Written as DNA, the CDR3 is TGTGCCAGCTCACCGATCGGGACATATCCGGATGAGCAGTTCTTC. Translation gives CASSPIGTYPDEQFF.